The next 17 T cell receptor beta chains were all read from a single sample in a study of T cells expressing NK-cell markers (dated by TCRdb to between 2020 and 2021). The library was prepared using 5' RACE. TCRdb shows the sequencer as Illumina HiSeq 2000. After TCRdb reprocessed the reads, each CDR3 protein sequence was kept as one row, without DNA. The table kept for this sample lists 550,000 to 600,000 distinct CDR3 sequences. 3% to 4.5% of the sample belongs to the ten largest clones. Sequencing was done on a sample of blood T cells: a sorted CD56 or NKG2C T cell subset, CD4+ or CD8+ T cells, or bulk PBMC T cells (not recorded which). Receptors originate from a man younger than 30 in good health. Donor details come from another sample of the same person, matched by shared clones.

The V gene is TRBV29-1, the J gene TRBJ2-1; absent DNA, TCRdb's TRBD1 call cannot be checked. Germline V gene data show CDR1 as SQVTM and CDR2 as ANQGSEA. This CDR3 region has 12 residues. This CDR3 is CSVAAGGNEQFF.

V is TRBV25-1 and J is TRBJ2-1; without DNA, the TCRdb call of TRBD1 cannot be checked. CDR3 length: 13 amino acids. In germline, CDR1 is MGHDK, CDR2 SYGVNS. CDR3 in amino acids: CAIQGGSYNEQFF.

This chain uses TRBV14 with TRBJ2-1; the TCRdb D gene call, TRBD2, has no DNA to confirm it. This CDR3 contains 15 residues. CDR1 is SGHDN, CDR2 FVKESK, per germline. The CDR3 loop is CASSKTTSGTHEQFF.

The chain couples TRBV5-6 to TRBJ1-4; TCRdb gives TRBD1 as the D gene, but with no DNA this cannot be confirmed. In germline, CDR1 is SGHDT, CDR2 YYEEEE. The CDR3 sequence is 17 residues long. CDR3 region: CASSLGPGSVITEKLFF.

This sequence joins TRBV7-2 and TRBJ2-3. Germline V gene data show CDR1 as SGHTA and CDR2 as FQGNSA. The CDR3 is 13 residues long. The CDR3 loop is CASSMFGADTQYF.

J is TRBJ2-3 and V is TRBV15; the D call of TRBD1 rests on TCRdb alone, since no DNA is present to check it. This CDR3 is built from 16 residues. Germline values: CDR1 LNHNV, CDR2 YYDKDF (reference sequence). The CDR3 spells CATSRDMVGETDTQYF.

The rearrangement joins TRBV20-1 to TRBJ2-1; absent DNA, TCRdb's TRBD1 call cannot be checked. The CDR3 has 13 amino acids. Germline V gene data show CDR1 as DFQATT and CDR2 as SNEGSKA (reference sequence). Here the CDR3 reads CSARDWGYNEQFF.

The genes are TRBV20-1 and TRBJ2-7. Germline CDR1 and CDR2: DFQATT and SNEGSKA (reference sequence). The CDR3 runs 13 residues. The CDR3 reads CSARTPTDYEQYF.

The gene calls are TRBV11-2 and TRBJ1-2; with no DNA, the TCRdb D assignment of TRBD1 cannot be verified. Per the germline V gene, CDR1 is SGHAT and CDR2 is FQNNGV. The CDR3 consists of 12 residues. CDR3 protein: CASSPPVSPYTF.

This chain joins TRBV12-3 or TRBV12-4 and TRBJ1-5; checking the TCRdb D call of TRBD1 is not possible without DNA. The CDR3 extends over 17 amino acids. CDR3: CASSLKAGGDSNQPQHF.

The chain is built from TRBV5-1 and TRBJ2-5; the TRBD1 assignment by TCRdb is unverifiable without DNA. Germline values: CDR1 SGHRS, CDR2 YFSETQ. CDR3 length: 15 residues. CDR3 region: CASSIRDRMEETQYF.

The CDR3 region is CASSPGPGEQYF. V usage is TRBV6-5 and J usage is TRBJ2-7; as DNA is missing, the TRBD2 call by TCRdb cannot be tested. The CDR3 length is 12 residues. In germline, CDR1 is MNHEY, CDR2 SVGAGI.

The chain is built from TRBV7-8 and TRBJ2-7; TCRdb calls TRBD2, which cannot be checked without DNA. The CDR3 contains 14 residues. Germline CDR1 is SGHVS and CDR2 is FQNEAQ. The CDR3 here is CASSSRRTAGEQYF.

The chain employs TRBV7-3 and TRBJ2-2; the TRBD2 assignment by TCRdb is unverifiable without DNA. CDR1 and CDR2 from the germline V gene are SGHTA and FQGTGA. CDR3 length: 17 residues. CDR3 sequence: CASSSLAGGPNTGELFF.

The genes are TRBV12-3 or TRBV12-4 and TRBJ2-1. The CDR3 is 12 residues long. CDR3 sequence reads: CASSFQSAGQFF.

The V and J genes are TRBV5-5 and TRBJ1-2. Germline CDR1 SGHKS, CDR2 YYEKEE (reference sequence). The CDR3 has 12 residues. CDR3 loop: CASSFRIEGYTF.

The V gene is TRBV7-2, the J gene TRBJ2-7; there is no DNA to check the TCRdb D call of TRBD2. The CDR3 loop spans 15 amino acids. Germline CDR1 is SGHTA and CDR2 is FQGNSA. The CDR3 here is CASGQSGGHSYEQYF. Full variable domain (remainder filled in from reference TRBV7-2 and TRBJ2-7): GAGVSQSPSNKVTEKGKDVELRCDPISGHTALYWYRQSLGQGLEFLIYFQGNSAPDKSGLPSDRFSAERTGGSVSTLTIQRTQQEDSAVYLCASGQSGGHSYEQYFGPGTRLTVT.